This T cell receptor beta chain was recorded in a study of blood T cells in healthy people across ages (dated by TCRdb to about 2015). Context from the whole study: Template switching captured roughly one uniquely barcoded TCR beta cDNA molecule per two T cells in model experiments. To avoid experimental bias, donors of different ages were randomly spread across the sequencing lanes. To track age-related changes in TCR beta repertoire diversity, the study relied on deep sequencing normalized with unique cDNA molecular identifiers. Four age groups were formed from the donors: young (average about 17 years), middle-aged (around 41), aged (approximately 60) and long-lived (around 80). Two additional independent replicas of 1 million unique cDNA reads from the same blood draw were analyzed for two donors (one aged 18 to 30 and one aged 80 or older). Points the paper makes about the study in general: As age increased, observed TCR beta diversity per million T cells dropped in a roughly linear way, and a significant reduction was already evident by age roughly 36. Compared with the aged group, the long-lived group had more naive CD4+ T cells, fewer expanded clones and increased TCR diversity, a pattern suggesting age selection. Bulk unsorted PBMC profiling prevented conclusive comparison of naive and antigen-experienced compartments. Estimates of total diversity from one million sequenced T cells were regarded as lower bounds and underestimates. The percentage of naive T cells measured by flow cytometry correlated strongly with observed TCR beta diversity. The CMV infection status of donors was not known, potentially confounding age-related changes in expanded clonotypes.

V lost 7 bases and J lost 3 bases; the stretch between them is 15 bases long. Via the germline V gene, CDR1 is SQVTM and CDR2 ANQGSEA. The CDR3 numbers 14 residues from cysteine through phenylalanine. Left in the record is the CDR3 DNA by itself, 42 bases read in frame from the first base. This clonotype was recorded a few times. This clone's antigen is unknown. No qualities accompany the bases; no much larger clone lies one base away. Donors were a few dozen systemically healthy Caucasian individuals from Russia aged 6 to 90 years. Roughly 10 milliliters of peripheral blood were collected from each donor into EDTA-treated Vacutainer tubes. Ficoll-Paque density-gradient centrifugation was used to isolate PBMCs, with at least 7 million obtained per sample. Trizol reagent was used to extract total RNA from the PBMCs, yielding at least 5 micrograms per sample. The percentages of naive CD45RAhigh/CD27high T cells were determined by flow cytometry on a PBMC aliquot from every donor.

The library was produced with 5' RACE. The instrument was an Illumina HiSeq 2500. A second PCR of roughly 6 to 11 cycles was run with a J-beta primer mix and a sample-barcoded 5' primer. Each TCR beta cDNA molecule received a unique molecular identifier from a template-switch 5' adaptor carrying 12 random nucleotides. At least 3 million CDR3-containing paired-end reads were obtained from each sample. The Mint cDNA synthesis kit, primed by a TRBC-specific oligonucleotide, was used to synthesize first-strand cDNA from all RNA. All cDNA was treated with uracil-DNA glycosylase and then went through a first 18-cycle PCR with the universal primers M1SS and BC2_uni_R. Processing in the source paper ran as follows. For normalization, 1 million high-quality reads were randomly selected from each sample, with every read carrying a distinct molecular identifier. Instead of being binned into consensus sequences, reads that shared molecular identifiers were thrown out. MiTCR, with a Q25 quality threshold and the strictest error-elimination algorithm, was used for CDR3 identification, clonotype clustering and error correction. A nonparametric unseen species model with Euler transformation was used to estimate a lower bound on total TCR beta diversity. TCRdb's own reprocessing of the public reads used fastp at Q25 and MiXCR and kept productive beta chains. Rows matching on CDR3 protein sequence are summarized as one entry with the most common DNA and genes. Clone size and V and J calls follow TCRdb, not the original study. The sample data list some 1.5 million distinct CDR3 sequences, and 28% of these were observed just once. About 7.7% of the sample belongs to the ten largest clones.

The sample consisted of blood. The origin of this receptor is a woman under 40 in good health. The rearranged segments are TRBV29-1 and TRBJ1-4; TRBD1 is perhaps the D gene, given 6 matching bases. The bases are TGCAGCGCTCAAACAGGGAACTCTAATGAAAAACTGTTTTTT. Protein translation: CSAQTGNSNEKLFF.